This T cell receptor beta chain was profiled in a study of blood T cell repertoires in COVID-19. The wider study: The origin of the acute and convalescent COVID-19 samples was the United States, Italy and Spain.

The data were produced by immunoSEQ multiplex PCR, yet TCRdb's version contains in-frame clones alone and is incomplete. The sample records a few hundred thousand clones, 80% to 90% being singletons. In germline, CDR1 is MDHEN, CDR2 SYDVKM. The CDR3 consists of 17 residues. V was clipped by 5 bases and J by 0 bases, with 16 bases between them. This chain links TRBV28 with TRBJ1-4; D uncertain. Material: PBMCs or T cells enriched from blood (not recorded which). The receptor's source is a man aged 30 to 39 who had recovered from COVID-19. The CDR3 sequence: CASSRTRLVTTNEKLFF. CDR3 in DNA: TGTGCCAGCAGTCGTACCAGACTTGTAACAACTAATGAAAAACTGTTTTTT.